These T cell receptor beta chains were read from a single sample in a study of cytomegalovirus exposure and HLA in healthy donors. The data were produced by immunoSEQ multiplex PCR, yet TCRdb's version contains in-frame clones alone and is incomplete. The profile shows roughly 98,000 clones, about 70% of them singletons. Sequenced material: PBMCs. The source is a woman in her 70s in good health and CMV-seropositive. Both conserved end residues are part of each CDR3.

J gene: TRBJ2-7; V gene: TRBV5-8; CDR3 protein: CASSAGQAARREPRYF
J gene: TRBJ2-5; V gene: TRBV19; CDR3 protein: CASSIAETHPGAQYF
J gene: -; V gene: TRBV5-1; CDR3 protein: CASSHTGQGYEQYF
J gene: TRBJ2-5; V gene: TRBV11-3; CDR3 protein: CASSPGTGGAETQYF
J gene: TRBJ2-7; V gene: TRBV2; CDR3 protein: CASTDRGTYEQYF
J gene: TRBJ2-3; V gene: TRBV9; CDR3 protein: CASSYELSTQYF
J gene: TRBJ2-6; V gene: TRBV6-5; CDR3 protein: CASSYGHGANVLTF
J gene: TRBJ1-5; V gene: TRBV30; CDR3 protein: CAWTRGSGQPQHF
J gene: TRBJ2-1; V gene: TRBV7-9; CDR3 protein: CASSPGGRGRYNEQFF
J gene: TRBJ2-7; V gene: TRBV5-1; CDR3 protein: CASSPSSGRSEQYF
J gene: TRBJ1-1; V gene: TRBV6-1; CDR3 protein: CASRTGGAGNTEAFF
J gene: TRBJ2-3; V gene: TRBV7-9; CDR3 protein: CASGGRTERTDTQYF